These 27 T cell receptor beta chains originate from one sample sequenced in a study of T cell repertoires in cytomegalovirus infection. Their antigens remain unidentified. TCRdb re-derived calls from the reads in MiXCR, one entry per CDR3 protein. The top ten clones hold roughly 12% of a sample with roughly 350,000 distinct CDR3 sequences, roughly 34% of them seen once. This specimen was cultured PBMCs, taken from culture after CMV antigen stimulation. The receptors were gathered from a human donor in good health (CMV status not recorded). Some clones in this sample may be carry-over from other donors' samples.

About this clonotype: A read error may produce the germline difference seen at one junction end. This rearrangement joins TRBV7-7 to TRBJ2-3, with TRBD2 matching 9 bases. CDR1 and CDR2 (germline): SSHAT, FNYEAQ (reference sequence). This CDR3 is 20 amino acids long. DNA of the CDR3: TGTGCTAGCAGCTTGGGGCCGGTCACCCCTAGCGGGATCTCCACAGATACGCAGTATTTT. This sequence encodes CASSLGPVTPSGISTDTQYF.

V and J are TRBV7-6 and TRBJ2-3; a possible D gene is TRBD2 (5 bases). Germline CDR1 and CDR2: SGHVS and FNYEAQ. This CDR3 is built from 15 residues. The V gene lost 5 bases and the J gene lost 2 bases, with 14 bases spanning the gap. The CDR3 coding sequence is TGTGCCAGCAGCCTTAATGCGCGGGCCACAGATACGCAGTATTTT. Its protein product is CASSLNARATDTQYF.

This clonotype was observed a handful of times. CDR3 protein: CASSPWDGANVLTF. The CDR3 DNA is TGTGCCAGCAGCCCCTGGGATGGGGCCAACGTCCTGACTTTC. J is TRBJ2-6 and V is TRBV7-2; D is ambiguous. The CDR3 consists of 14 residues. The germline V and J ends were trimmed by 5 bases and 3 bases, with 8 bases remaining between them. Germline V CDR1 and CDR2: SGHTA, FQGNSA.

This clonotype appeared a few times. The gene calls are TRBV7-9 and TRBJ2-1; 10 positions agree with TRBD2. The CDR3 length is 18 residues. Germline V gene lookup returns CDR1 SEHNR and CDR2 FQNEAQ (reference sequence). The V gene end was trimmed by 3 bases and the J gene end by 8 bases; junction bases not matched to a gene: 16. CDR3 DNA sequence: TGTGCCAGCAGCTTTCCACCTAGCGGGAGAAATTTTAGTGATGAGCAGTTCTTC. It encodes CASSFPPSGRNFSDEQFF.

This clonotype was recorded many times. The rearrangement joins TRBV7-2 to TRBJ2-5; no definite D call. Germline CDR1 and CDR2: SGHTA and FQGNSA. V shed 5 bases and J shed 4 bases, with 11 bases lying between them. CDR3 length: 13 amino acids. The CDR3 reads CASSRQPAETQYF. The DNA for the CDR3 is TGTGCCAGCAGCCGACAACCTGCAGAGACCCAGTACTTC.

The CDR3 nucleotides are TGCAGTGCTAGCGGGGGAGGGAGAACCTACAATGAGCAGTTCTTC. It codes for CSASGGGRTYNEQFF. The chain joins TRBV20-1 to TRBJ2-1, with TRBD2 matching over 7 bases. CDR1 is DFQATT and CDR2 is SNEGSKA in the germline V gene (reference sequence). The V segment lost 3 bases and the J segment 2 bases; nucleotides outside the gene matches: 7. The CDR3 covers 15 residues.

The table lists this clonotype with a few counts. This sequence joins TRBV20-1 and TRBJ1-5, with D possibly matching TRBD1 (5 bases). The CDR3 totals 14 residues. The V end lost 0 bases, the J end lost 2 bases, and 8 bases lay between the germline ends. CDR1 is DFQATT, CDR2 SNEGSKA, per germline (reference sequence). The CDR3 region is CSARDRVGNQPQHF. Written as DNA, the CDR3 is TGCAGTGCTAGAGACAGGGTAGGCAATCAGCCCCAGCATTTT.

In its sample, this clonotype was seen a few times. The rearrangement uses TRBV10-3 and TRBJ1-1, with a weak D call TRBD1 (5 bases). Germline lookup yields CDR1 ENHRY and CDR2 SYGVKD. V lost 6 bases and J lost 1, with 9 bases in between. This CDR3 spans 13 amino acids. The CDR3 nucleotides read TGTGCCATCAGCCCACAGGAGAACACTGAAGCTTTCTTT. This encodes CAISPQENTEAFF.

In its sample, this clonotype was seen a few times. This chain uses TRBV6-1 with TRBJ2-7; D is perhaps TRBD2 (6 bases). The CDR3 has 16 residues. CDR1 and CDR2 from the germline V gene are MNHNS and SASEGT. V lost 1 base to trimming and J lost 4 bases, with 17 bases between them. DNA of the CDR3: TGTGCCAGCAGTGAAGTCTCGGGACTCCCTAAATACGAGCAGTACGTC. Protein: CASSEVSGLPKYEQYV.

This clonotype was seen more than once but under ten times. The J gene is TRBJ2-3, the V gene TRBV12-3 or TRBV12-4, with 7 bases matching TRBD2. V lost 7 bases to trimming and J lost 2 bases; unmatched junction nucleotides: 3. CDR3 length: 13 amino acids. The CDR3 DNA is TGTGCCAGCACCCGGGACTACACAGATACGCAGTATTTT. Translation gives CASTRDYTDTQYF.

The DNA for the CDR3 is TGCGCCAGCAGCTTGTCCGTCGGGCAGGGTGACGGCTACACCTTC. Translated, it gives CASSLSVGQGDGYTF. The chain recombines TRBV5-1 with TRBJ1-2; a weak D match, TRBD1 (5 bases). CDR3 length equals 15 residues. Trimming removed 1 base from V and 8 bases from J, with 18 bases in between. CDR1 is SGHRS, CDR2 YFSETQ, per germline.

This clonotype has a handful of counts. The chain links TRBV2 to TRBJ1-5; 8 bases are shared with TRBD1. The CDR3 is 15 residues long. The germline gives CDR1 SNHLY, CDR2 FYNNEI. V shed 3 bases, J shed 6 bases, and the junction held 7 bases outside the gene matches. The CDR3 region has the DNA TGTGCCAGCAGTGATCCCGGACAGGGCGGTCAGCCCCAGCATTTT. Translating gives CASSDPGQGGQPQHF.

This clonotype was detected only a few times. The V gene is TRBV6-1, the J gene TRBJ1-5, with 9 bases identical to TRBD1. The J segment lost 0 bases and the V segment lost 7 bases, leaving 10 bases of the junction unmatched. The CDR3 consists of 17 residues. The germline V gene has CDR1 MNHNS and CDR2 SASEGT. The CDR3 DNA reads as TGTGCCAGCAAGAGATCCCGGGACAGGGTTAGCAATCAGCCCCAGCATTTT. As protein: CASKRSRDRVSNQPQHF.

The table lists this clonotype with many counts. The chain is built from TRBV12-3 or TRBV12-4 and TRBJ2-4; 8 bases match TRBD2. J was trimmed by 15 bases and V by 5 bases; bases with no gene match: 12. There are 13 residues in the CDR3. The CDR3 DNA sequence: TGTGCCAGCAGTCGGACGTCCGGGACTAGTCGGTACTTC. Its translation is CASSRTSGTSRYF.

This clonotype was seen more than once but under ten times. This chain connects TRBV4-1 to TRBJ1-3; D is uncertain. Germline V gene lookup returns CDR1 MGHRA and CDR2 YSYEKL. The CDR3 extends over 18 amino acids. Trimming removed 1 base at V and 0 bases at J, with 16 bases between. The DNA of the CDR3 is TGCGCCAGCAGCCAAGTTTATCACGCGGGGAGCTCTGGAAACACCATATATTTT. It yields the protein CASSQVYHAGSSGNTIYF.

This clonotype showed up just a few times. The genes are TRBV11-3 and TRBJ2-1; D tentatively reads TRBD1 or TRBD2 (5 bases each). This CDR3 region has 15 residues. Germline V gene data show CDR1 as SGHNT and CDR2 as YENEEA. The germline V and J ends were trimmed by 2 bases and 3 bases, with 11 bases remaining between them. DNA for the CDR3: TGTGCCAGCAGCTTACGAGGGGCGGTCTACAATGAGCAGTTCTTC. This gives the protein CASSLRGAVYNEQFF. The whole variable domain, filled in from reference TRBV11-3 and TRBJ2-1, reads EAGVVQSPRYKIIEKKQPVAFWCNPISGHNTLYWYLQNLGQGPELLIRYENEEAVDDSQLPKDRFSAERLKGVDSTLKIQPAELGDSAVYLCASSLRGAVYNEQFFGPGTRLTVL.

The rearrangement uses TRBV7-9 and TRBJ1-1; tentative D call: TRBD1 (6 bases). Trimming pared 4 bases from V and 4 bases from J, leaving 13 bases between. The germline CDR1 and CDR2 sequences are SEHNR and FQNEAQ (reference sequence). The CDR3 spans 14 residues. For the CDR3, the DNA is TGTGCCAGCAGCTCCCCAGGGGTCGTCACTGAAGCTTTCTTT. Protein product: CASSSPGVVTEAFF.

Concerning this clonotype itself: Relative to the germline gene, one junction end is altered; a read error may explain this. The chain employs TRBV7-2 and TRBJ2-4, with 10 nucleotides matching TRBD2. Germline loops: CDR1 SGHTA, CDR2 FQGNSA. The CDR3 sequence is 13 residues long. The CDR3 sequence: CASSPSRAGGPSF. DNA of the CDR3: TGTGCCAGCAGCCCGTCCCGAGCGGGAGGGCCGTCCTTC.

The rearrangement uses TRBV2 and TRBJ2-1; no definite D call. Germline loops: CDR1 SNHLY, CDR2 FYNNEI. V was cut by 7 bases and J by 5 bases, with 24 bases left in between. The length of the CDR3 is 17 residues. In DNA, the CDR3 is TGTGCCAGCACGTGGACCCCGAAACAAGGGCTCAACAATGAGCAGTTCTTC. Translation gives CASTWTPKQGLNNEQFF.

This clonotype was detected ten times or more. The rearrangement uses TRBV7-2 and TRBJ2-3; 9 bases line up with TRBD1. The ends lost 5 bases at V and 2 bases at J; junction bases unmatched: 8. Looked up from germline, CDR1 is SGHTA and CDR2 is FQGNSA. The CDR3 has 16 amino acids. CDR3 sequence (DNA): TGTGCCAGCAGCCGGGGCACAGGGGGCCTCACAGATACGCAGTATTTT. Its protein is CASSRGTGGLTDTQYF. The full variable domain, rest sourced from reference TRBV7-2 and TRBJ2-3, is GAGVSQSPSNKVTEKGKDVELRCDPISGHTALYWYRQSLGQGLEFLIYFQGNSAPDKSGLPSDRFSAERTGGSVSTLTIQRTQQEDSAVYLCASSRGTGGLTDTQYFGPGTRLTVL.

CDR3 loop: CASSLGLAVPDPYNEQFF. CDR3 sequence (DNA): TGTGCCAGCAGTTTAGGACTAGCGGTCCCGGATCCCTACAATGAGCAGTTCTTC. V and J are TRBV12-3 or TRBV12-4 and TRBJ2-1; 9 nucleotides match TRBD2. The CDR3 extends over 18 amino acids. V gave up 1 base and J gave up 2 bases; unmatched junction bases: 9.

This clonotype was recorded once. The rearrangement joins TRBV2 to TRBJ2-5; a possible D gene is TRBD2 (6 bases). The length of the CDR3 is 10 residues. Germline CDR1 SNHLY, CDR2 FYNNEI. V was clipped by 8 bases and J by 7 bases, with 8 bases between them. The CDR3 protein is CASGEATQYF. CDR3 coding DNA: TGTGCCAGCGGGGAGGCGACCCAGTACTTC.

The chain is built from TRBV19 and TRBJ2-5, with 8 bases matching TRBD1. The J segment lost 4 bases and the V segment lost 3 bases, leaving 10 bases of the junction unmatched. CDR1 is LNHDA, CDR2 SQIVND, per germline (reference sequence). The CDR3 has 16 residues. CDR3: CASSISPQGAIETQYF. CDR3 nucleotide sequence: TGTGCCAGTAGTATCAGTCCCCAGGGGGCAATAGAGACCCAGTACTTC. Drawing the rest from reference TRBV19 and TRBJ2-5, the complete variable domain is DGGITQSPKYLFRKEGQNVTLSCEQNLNHDAMYWYRQDPGQGLRLIYYSQIVNDFQKGDIAEGYSVSREKKESFPLTVTSAQKNPTAFYLCASSISPQGAIETQYFGPGTRLLVL.

This clonotype was found a few times. The chain combines TRBV19 with TRBJ2-7, with D possibly called TRBD1 or TRBD2 (5 bases each). Germline V gives CDR1 LNHDA, CDR2 SQIVND (reference sequence). V was cut by 8 bases and J by 2 bases, with 13 bases left in between. The CDR3 is 13 residues long. The chain's CDR3 is CASSRDLTYEQYF. CDR3 sequence (DNA): TGTGCCAGTTCAAGGGACCTAACCTACGAGCAGTACTTC.

This sequence joins TRBV10-3 and TRBJ2-1; 14 nucleotides align to TRBD2. The germline gives CDR1 ENHRY, CDR2 SYGVKD. The CDR3 spans 22 residues. After removal of 2 bases from V and 0 bases from J, the junction contained 15 bases not matched to a gene. CDR3: CAISEPNRTSGRQASSYNEQFF. CDR3 bases: TGTGCCATCAGTGAGCCAAACCGGACTAGCGGGAGGCAAGCTAGCTCCTACAATGAGCAGTTCTTC.

This clonotype was picked up many times. This sequence joins TRBV4-3 and TRBJ2-4; a weak D match, TRBD2 (5 bases). Trimming removed 4 bases from V and 9 bases from J, with 16 bases in between. This CDR3 region has 14 residues. Looked up from germline, CDR1 is LGHNA and CDR2 is YSLEER. The CDR3 DNA reads TGCGCCAGCAGCCCAACGACGGGGAATAGCATTCAGTACTTC. It yields the protein CASSPTTGNSIQYF.

This chain joins TRBV19 and TRBJ1-1, with unresolved D. The CDR3 spans 12 residues. Germline values: CDR1 LNHDA, CDR2 SQIVND (reference sequence). V lost 6 bases, J lost 0 bases, and 5 bases lay in between. Here the CDR3 reads CASRGMNTEAFF. In DNA form, the CDR3 reads TGTGCCAGTAGAGGGATGAACACTGAAGCTTTCTTT.